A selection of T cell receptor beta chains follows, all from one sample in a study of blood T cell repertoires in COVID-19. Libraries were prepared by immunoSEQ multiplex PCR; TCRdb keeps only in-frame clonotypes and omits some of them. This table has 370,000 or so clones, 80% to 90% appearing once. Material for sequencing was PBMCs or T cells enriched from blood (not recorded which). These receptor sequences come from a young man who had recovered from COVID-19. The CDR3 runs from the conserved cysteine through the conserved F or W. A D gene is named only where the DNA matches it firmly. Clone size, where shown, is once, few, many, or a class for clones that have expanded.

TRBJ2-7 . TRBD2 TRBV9 CASSASGGALEQYF TGTGCCAGCAGCGCTAGCGGGGGGGCCCTTGAGCAGTACTTC
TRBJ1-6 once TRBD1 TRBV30 CAWNTGGGGSTPLHF TGTGCCTGGAACACCGGAGGAGGGGGCAGTACACCCCTCCACTTT
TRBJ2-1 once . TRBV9 CASSVGNSGESSYNEQFF TGTGCCAGCAGCGTAGGAAATAGCGGAGAGAGCTCCTACAATGAGCAGTTCTTC
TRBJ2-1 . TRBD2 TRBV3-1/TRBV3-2 CASTLTSGTYNEQFF TGTGCCAGCACCCTGACTAGCGGGACTTACAATGAGCAGTTCTTC
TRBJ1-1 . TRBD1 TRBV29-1 CSLTGAGGNTEAFF TGCAGCCTGACAGGGGCCGGGGGGAACACTGAAGCTTTCTTT
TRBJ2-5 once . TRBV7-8 CASSFRDNIVETQYF TGTGCCAGCAGCTTCCGCGACAACATCGTGGAGACCCAGTACTTC
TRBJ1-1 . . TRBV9 CASSLGQNTEAFF TGTGCCAGCAGCCTTGGACAGAACACTGAAGCTTTCTTT
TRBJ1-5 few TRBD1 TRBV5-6 CASSQGAGPQHF TGTGCCAGCAGTCAGGGGGCCGGGCCCCAGCATTTT
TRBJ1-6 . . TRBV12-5 CASGLVGGGSPLHF TGTGCTAGTGGTTTGGTCGGGGGAGGTTCACCCCTCCACTTT
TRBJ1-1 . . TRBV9 CASSDGGTAAFF TGTGCCAGCAGCGACGGGGGGACGGCTGCTTTCTTT
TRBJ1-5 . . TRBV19 CASSIQGSNQPQHF TGTGCCAGTAGTATCCAGGGCTCCAATCAGCCCCAGCATTTT
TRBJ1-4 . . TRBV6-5 CASSFRGLANEKLFF TGTGCCAGCAGTTTTAGGGGATTGGCTAATGAAAAACTGTTTTTT
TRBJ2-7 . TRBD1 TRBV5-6 CASSLYQGVSYEQYF TGTGCCAGCAGCCTCTATCAGGGGGTCTCCTACGAGCAGTACTTC
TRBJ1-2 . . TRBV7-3 CASSPDTGYGYTF TGTGCCAGCAGCCCCGATACCGGCTATGGCTACACCTTC
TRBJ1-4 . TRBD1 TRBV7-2 CASSLLQGATEKLFF TGTGCCAGCAGCTTACTGCAGGGGGCGACTGAAAAACTGTTTTTT
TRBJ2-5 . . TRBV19 CASSIVAFEGRETQYF TGTGCCAGTAGTATAGTTGCCTTCGAGGGTCGAGAGACCCAGTACTTC
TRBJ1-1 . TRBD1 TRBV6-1 CASSAHQQGGLGTEAFF TGTGCCAGCAGTGCGCACCAACAGGGGGGATTGGGCACTGAAGCTTTCTTT
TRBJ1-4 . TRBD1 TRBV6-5 CASSRSDRVREKLFF TGTGCCAGCAGTCGTTCAGACAGGGTACGGGAAAAACTGTTTTTT
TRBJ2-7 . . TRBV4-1 CASSQLWGGLYEQYF TGCGCCAGCAGCCAGCTGTGGGGGGGCCTCTACGAGCAGTACTTC
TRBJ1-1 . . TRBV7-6 CASSPPFQAAFF TGTGCCAGCAGCCCCCCTTTTCAGGCAGCTTTCTTT
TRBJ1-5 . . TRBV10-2 CASSEPQDFQPQHF TGCGCCAGCAGTGAACCACAGGATTTCCAGCCCCAGCATTTT
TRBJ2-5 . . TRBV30 CAWSFRTAQETQYF TGTGCCTGGAGTTTCCGGACAGCCCAAGAGACCCAGTACTTC
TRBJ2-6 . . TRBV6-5 CASSQAGGANVLTF TGTGCCAGCAGTCAGGCAGGCGGGGCCAACGTCCTGACTTTC
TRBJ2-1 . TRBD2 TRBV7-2 CASSLAGGGFNEQFF TGTGCCAGCAGCTTAGCGGGCGGGGGGTTTAATGAGCAGTTCTTC
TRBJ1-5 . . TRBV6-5 CASSSQDGNQPQHF TGTGCCAGCAGTTCACAGGATGGCAATCAGCCCCAGCATTTT
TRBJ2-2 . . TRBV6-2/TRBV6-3 CASSRTSRGTGELFF TGTGCCAGCAGTCGGACCTCCAGGGGAACCGGGGAGCTGTTTTTT
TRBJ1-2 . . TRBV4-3 CASSQSRFNYGYTF TGCGCCAGCAGCCAATCGCGGTTTAACTATGGCTACACCTTC
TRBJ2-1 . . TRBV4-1 CASSQDITDYNEQFF TGCGCCAGCAGCCAAGATATAACAGATTACAATGAGCAGTTCTTC
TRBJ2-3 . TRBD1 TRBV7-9 CASSQGESGTDTQYF TGTGCCAGCAGCCAGGGGGAGAGTGGCACAGATACGCAGTATTTT
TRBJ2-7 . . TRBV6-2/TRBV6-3 CASSPPIHPGVWTYEQYF TGTGCCAGCAGTCCACCAATCCACCCGGGGGTTTGGACCTACGAGCAGTACTTC
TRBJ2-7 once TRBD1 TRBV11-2 CASRLTGAAFYEQYF TGTGCCAGCAGATTAACAGGGGCCGCTTTCTACGAGCAGTACTTC
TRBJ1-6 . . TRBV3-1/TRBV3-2 CASSQGPGASPLHF TGTGCCAGCAGCCAGGGACCAGGGGCATCACCCCTCCACTTT